Presented here are 13 T cell receptor beta chains from one specimen sequenced in a study of blood T cell repertoires in COVID-19. Produced via immunoSEQ multiplex PCR; TCRdb's table is partial and in-frame only. Here the sample spans 150,000 or so clones, 87% being singletons. The sample was PBMCs or T cells enriched from blood (not recorded which). Receptors originate from a woman in her 40s who had been exposed to COVID-19.

The chain carries TRBV27 and TRBJ2-2; TRBD2 aligns across 8 bases. The V segment lost 4 bases and the J segment 2 bases; nucleotides outside the gene matches: 3. In germline, CDR1 is MNHEY, CDR2 SMNVEV (reference sequence). This CDR3 spans 15 amino acids. CDR3 nucleotides: TGTGCCAGCAGTTGGAGCGGGAGTAACACCGGGGAGCTGTTTTTT. Translated: CASSWSGSNTGELFF.

The chain combines TRBV28 with TRBJ2-6, with 8 nucleotides matching TRBD1. The V gene's germline CDR1 is MDHEN and CDR2 SYDVKM. Germline trimming cut 6 bases from V and 3 bases from J; bases unmatched to any gene: 4. This CDR3 has 15 residues. The CDR3 loop reads CASSRTGFGANVLTF. The CDR3 bases are TGTGCCAGCAGCCGGACAGGGTTTGGGGCCAACGTCCTGACTTTC. Drawing the rest from reference TRBV28 and TRBJ2-6, the complete variable domain is DVKVTQSSRYLVKRTGEKVFLECVQDMDHENMFWYRQDPGLGLRLIYFSYDVKMKEKGDIPEGYSVSREKKERFSLILESASTNQTSMYLCASSRTGFGANVLTFGAGSRLTVL.

J is TRBJ2-1 and V is TRBV2; 11 nucleotides agree with TRBD2. Germline assignment: CDR1 SNHLY and CDR2 FYNNEI. J gave up 4 bases and V 4 bases, and 3 bases lay outside the gene matches. CDR3 length equals 15 residues. The CDR3 bases are TGTGCCAGCAGTGTACTAGCGGGGGAATACAATGAGCAGTTCTTC. Its translation is CASSVLAGEYNEQFF. The entire variable domain, with the rest obtained from reference TRBV2 and TRBJ2-1, is as follows: EPEVTQTPSHQVTQMGQEVILRCVPISNHLYFYWYRQILGQKVEFLVSFYNNEISEKSEIFDDQFSVERPDGSNFTLKIRSTKLEDSAMYFCASSVLAGEYNEQFFGPGTRLTVL.

This clone was seen only a few times. The chain carries TRBV5-1 and TRBJ2-7; 9 bases align to TRBD1. This CDR3 comprises 17 residues. Trimming cost V 0 bases and J 2 bases; bases outside gene matches: 9. The V gene's germline CDR1 is SGHRS and CDR2 YFSETQ. The CDR3 nucleotides are TGCGCCAGCAGCTTGGCGCATTCGGGACAGGGAACCTACGAGCAGTACTTC. This gives the protein CASSLAHSGQGTYEQYF.

The chain joins TRBV19 to TRBJ2-5, with 11 bases fitting TRBD1. CDR1 and CDR2 (germline): LNHDA, SQIVND (reference sequence). CDR3 length: 13 amino acids. The V gene end was trimmed by 4 bases and the J gene end by 9 bases; junction bases not matched to a gene: 4. DNA of the CDR3: TGTGCCAGTAGTACGGGACAGGGGGTGCCCCAGTACTTC. Translating it yields CASSTGQGVPQYF.

CDR3 DNA sequence: TGCGCCAGCAGCGAGGGACTCAATTCCGGGGAGCTGTTTTTT. This gives the protein CASSEGLNSGELFF. This chain links TRBV5-1 with TRBJ2-2, with D maybe TRBD2 (6 bases). This CDR3 has 14 amino acids. Trimming shortened V by 4 bases and J by 6 bases, and 13 bases separated the two germline ends. Germline values: CDR1 SGHRS, CDR2 YFSETQ.

The rearrangement joins TRBV4-1 to TRBJ2-7, with 9 bases aligning to TRBD2. V lost 3 bases and J lost 2; bases outside the gene matches: 8. Per germline, CDR1 MGHRA and CDR2 YSYEKL. This CDR3 has 16 residues. CDR3 sequence reads: CASSQETSGLTYEQYF. The CDR3 DNA reads TGCGCCAGCAGCCAGGAGACTAGCGGCCTGACCTACGAGCAGTACTTC.

This clone has only a few counts. Different DNA sequences within this sample yield the same CDR3. The V gene is TRBV7-3, the J gene TRBJ2-3; 14 bases are shared with TRBD2. Trimming cost V 4 bases and J 8 bases; bases outside gene matches: 2. Germline-derived CDR1 and CDR2 are SGHTA and FQGTGA. CDR3 length: 14 amino acids. Here the CDR3 reads CASSSGLAGGTQYF. The CDR3, as DNA: TGTGCCAGCAGCTCCGGACTAGCGGGGGGTACGCAGTATTTT.

The chain carries TRBV9 and TRBJ1-6, with D possibly being TRBD1 (6 bases). Trimming cost V 1 base and J 5 bases, with 7 bases left between them. The CDR3 spans 14 residues. Germline lookup yields CDR1 SGDLS and CDR2 YYNGEE. CDR3 sequence (DNA): TGTGCCAGCAGCGTACGGACAGATAATTCACCCCTCCACTTT. Its protein product is CASSVRTDNSPLHF. Variable domain in full (rest from reference TRBV9 and TRBJ1-6): DSGVTQTPKHLITATGQRVTLRCSPRSGDLSVYWYQQSLDQGLQFLIQYYNGEERAKGNILERFSAQQFPDLHSELNLSSLELGDSALYFCASSVRTDNSPLHFGNGTRLTVT.

On this clone itself: Other DNA sequences of this sample code for an identical CDR3. The V gene is TRBV27, the J gene TRBJ2-7; TRBD1 is a possible D gene (6 bases). Germline V gene sequence: CDR1 MNHEY, CDR2 SMNVEV (reference sequence). V was cut by 5 bases and J by 3 bases, with 8 bases left in between. CDR3 size: 12 residues. This chain's CDR3 is CASSRRGYEQYF. Written as DNA, the CDR3 is TGTGCCAGCAGTCGCAGGGGCTACGAGCAGTACTTC.

The chain employs TRBV19 and TRBJ1-1; 7 positions agree with TRBD1. J lost 1 base, V lost 3 bases, and 5 bases had no gene match. CDR1 and CDR2 (germline): LNHDA, SQIVND (reference sequence). This CDR3 has 15 amino acids. As DNA, the CDR3 is TGTGCCAGTAGTATTACAGGGGCACCGAACACTGAAGCTTTCTTT. Translated, it gives CASSITGAPNTEAFF.

The chain employs TRBV6-2 or TRBV6-3 and TRBJ2-7; 12 positions match TRBD2. There are 14 residues in the CDR3. CDR1 and CDR2 (germline): MNHEY, SVGEGT. The trim removed 4 bases at V and 2 bases at J, leaving 0 bases unmatched. The DNA for the CDR3 is TGTGCCAGCAGTTGGACTAGCGGGACCTACGAGCAGTACTTC. Encoded protein: CASSWTSGTYEQYF.

The chain has TRBV3-1 (or the pseudogene TRBV3-2) and TRBJ1-2; weak D call: TRBD1 (6 bases). In germline, CDR1 is LGHDT, CDR2 YNNKEL (reference sequence). This CDR3 has 16 residues. V lost 1 base and J 4 bases, leaving 16 bases between the germline ends. The CDR3 reads CASSQAAGQSLYGYTF. CDR3 in DNA: TGTGCCAGCAGCCAAGCTGCTGGACAGAGCCTCTATGGCTACACCTTC.